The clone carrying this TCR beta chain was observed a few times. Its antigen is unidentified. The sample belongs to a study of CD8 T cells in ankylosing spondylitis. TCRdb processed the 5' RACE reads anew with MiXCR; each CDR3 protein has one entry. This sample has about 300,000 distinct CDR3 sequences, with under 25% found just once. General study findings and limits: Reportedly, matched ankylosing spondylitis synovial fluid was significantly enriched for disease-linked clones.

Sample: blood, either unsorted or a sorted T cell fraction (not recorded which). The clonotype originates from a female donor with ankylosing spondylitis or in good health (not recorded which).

The DNA of the CDR3 is TGCAGTGCTAGCGGGAGAGGCACCGGGGAGCTGTTTTTT. Amino acid sequence: CSASGRGTGELFF. The chain carries TRBV20-1 and TRBJ2-2; maybe TRBD2 (6 bases). Trimming took off 3 bases at V and 4 bases at J, with 9 bases between the two ends. This CDR3 is 13 amino acids long. Germline V lookup: CDR1 DFQATT, CDR2 SNEGSKA (reference sequence).